This T cell receptor beta chain derives from a study of T-cell memory formation after mild COVID-19. At the level of the study: Each donor largely had its own TCR clusters.

About this clonotype: The antigen remains undetermined.

TCRdb passed the 5' RACE reads through MiXCR, listing each CDR3 protein once. The sample lists 400,000 or so distinct CDR3 sequences, about 19% occurring once. Germline V lookup: CDR1 KGHDR, CDR2 SFDVKD. This CDR3 contains 12 residues. V dropped 7 bases and J dropped 5 bases, with 10 bases sitting between them. Study-wide results and caveats: Detection of some responders pre-infection suggested pre-existing cross-reactive memory T cells participated. There was a balanced CD4/CD8 profile in clones contracting day 15 to 85, and later expanders leaned CD4+.

Sequencing was performed on PBMCs or a T cell subset sorted from them (not recorded which). This clonotype was sampled from an adult woman who had mild COVID-19 (a few samples of this study predate the infection). Cell type and time point are not known. This rearrangement joins TRBV24-1 to TRBJ1-1; weak D call: TRBD1 (6 bases). The CDR3: CATRTQGTEAFF. The CDR3 DNA follows: TGTGCCACCAGAACACAGGGAACTGAAGCTTTCTTT.